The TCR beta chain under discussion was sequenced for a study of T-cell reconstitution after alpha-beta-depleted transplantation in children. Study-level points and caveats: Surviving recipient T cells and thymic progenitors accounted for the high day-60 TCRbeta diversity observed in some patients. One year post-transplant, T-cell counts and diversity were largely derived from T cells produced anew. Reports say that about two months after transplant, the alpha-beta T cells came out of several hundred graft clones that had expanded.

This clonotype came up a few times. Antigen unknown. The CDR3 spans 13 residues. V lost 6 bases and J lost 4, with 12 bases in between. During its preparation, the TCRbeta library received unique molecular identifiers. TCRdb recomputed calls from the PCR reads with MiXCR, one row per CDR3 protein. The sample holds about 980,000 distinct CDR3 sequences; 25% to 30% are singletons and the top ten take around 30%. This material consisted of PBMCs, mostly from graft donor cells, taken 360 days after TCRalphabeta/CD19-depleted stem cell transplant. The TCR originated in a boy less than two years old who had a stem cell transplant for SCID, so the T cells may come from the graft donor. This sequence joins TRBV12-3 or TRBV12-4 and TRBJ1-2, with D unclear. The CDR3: CASSLILGYGYTF. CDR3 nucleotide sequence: TGTGCCAGCAGCCTTATTCTGGGCTATGGCTACACCTTC.